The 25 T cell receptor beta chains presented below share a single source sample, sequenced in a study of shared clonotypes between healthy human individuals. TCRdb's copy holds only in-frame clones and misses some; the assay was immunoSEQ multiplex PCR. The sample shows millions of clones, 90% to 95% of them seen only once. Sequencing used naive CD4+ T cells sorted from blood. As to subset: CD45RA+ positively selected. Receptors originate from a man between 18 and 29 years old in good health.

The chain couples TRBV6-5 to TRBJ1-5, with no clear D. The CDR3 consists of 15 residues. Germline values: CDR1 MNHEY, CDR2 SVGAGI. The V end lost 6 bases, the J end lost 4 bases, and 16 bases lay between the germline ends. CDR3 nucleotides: TGTGCCAGCAGACCATCCGGATCTTCTAATCAGCCCCAGCATTTT. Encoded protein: CASRPSGSSNQPQHF.

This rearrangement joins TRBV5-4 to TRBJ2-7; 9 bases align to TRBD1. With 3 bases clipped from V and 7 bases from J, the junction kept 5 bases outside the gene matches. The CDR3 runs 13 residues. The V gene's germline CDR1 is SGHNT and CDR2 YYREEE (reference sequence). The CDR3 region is CASSSDRGREQYF. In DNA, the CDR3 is TGTGCCAGCAGCTCGGACAGGGGCAGAGAGCAGTACTTC.

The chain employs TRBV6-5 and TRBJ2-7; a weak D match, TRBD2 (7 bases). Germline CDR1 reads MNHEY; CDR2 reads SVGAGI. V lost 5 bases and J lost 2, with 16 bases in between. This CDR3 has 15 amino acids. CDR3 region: CASSPPRGGAYEQYF. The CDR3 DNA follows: TGTGCCAGCAGTCCGCCGAGGGGGGGGGCCTACGAGCAGTACTTC.

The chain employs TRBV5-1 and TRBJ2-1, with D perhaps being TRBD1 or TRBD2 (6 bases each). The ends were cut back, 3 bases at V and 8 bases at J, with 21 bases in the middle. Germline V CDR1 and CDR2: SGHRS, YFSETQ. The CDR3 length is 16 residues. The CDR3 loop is CASSWGPGLGGYEQFF. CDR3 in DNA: TGCGCCAGCAGCTGGGGGCCGGGACTCGGGGGCTATGAGCAGTTCTTC.

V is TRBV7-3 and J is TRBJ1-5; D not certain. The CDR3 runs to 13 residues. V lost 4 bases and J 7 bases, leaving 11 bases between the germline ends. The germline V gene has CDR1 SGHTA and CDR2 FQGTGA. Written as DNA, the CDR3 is TGTGCCAGCAGCTACTCCCCCGGACAGCCCCAGCATTTT. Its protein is CASSYSPGQPQHF.

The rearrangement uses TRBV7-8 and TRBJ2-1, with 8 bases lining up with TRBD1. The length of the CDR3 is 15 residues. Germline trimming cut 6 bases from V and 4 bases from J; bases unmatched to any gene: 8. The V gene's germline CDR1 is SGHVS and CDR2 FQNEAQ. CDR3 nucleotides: TGTGCCAGCAGACCCAGACAGGGGTCTTACAATGAGCAGTTCTTC. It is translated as CASRPRQGSYNEQFF. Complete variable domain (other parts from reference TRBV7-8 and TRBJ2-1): GAGVSQSPRYKVAKRGQDVALRCDPISGHVSLFWYQQALGQGPEFLTYFQNEAQLDKSGLPSDRFFAERPEGSVSTLKIQRTQQEDSAVYLCASRPRQGSYNEQFFGPGTRLTVL.

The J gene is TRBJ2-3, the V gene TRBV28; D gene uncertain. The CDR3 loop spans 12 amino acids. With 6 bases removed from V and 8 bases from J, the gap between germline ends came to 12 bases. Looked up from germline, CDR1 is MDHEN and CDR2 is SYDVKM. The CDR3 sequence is CASRFTGGTQYF. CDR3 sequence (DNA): TGTGCCAGCAGGTTTACTGGTGGTACGCAGTATTTT.

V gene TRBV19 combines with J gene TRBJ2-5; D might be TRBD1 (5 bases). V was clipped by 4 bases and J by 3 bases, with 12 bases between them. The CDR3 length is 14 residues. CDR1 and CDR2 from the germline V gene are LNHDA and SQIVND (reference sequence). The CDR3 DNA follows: TGTGCCAGTAGTAGCCCCCGCAGGGAAGAGACCCAGTACTTC. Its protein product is CASSSPRREETQYF.

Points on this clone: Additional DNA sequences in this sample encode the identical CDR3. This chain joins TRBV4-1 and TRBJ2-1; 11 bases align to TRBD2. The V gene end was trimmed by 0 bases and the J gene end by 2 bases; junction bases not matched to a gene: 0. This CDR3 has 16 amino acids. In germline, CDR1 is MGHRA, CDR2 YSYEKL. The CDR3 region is CASSQELAGAYNEQFF. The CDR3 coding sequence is TGCGCCAGCAGCCAAGAACTAGCGGGGGCCTACAATGAGCAGTTCTTC.

DNA for the CDR3: TGTGCCAGCAACTCAGGGGGGAACGACAATGAGCAGTTCTTC. Protein: CASNSGGNDNEQFF. The rearrangement uses TRBV6-1 and TRBJ2-1; D may be TRBD1 (7 bases). The V end lost 7 bases, the J end lost 5 bases, and 15 bases lay between the germline ends. Germline V gene data show CDR1 as MNHNS and CDR2 as SASEGT. The CDR3 runs 14 residues.

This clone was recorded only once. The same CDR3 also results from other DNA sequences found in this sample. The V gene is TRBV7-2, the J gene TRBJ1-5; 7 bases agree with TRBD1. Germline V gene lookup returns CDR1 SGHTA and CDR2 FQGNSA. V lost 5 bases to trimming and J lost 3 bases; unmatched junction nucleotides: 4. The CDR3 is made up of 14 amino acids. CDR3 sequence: CASSPGTVNQPQHF. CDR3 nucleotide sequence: TGTGCCAGCAGCCCGGGGACAGTCAATCAGCCCCAGCATTTT.

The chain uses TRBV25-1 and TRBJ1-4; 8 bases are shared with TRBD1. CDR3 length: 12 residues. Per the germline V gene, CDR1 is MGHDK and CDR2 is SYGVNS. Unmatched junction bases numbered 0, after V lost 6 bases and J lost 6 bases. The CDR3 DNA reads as TGTGCCAGCAGGGACAGGGATGAAAAACTGTTTTTT. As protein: CASRDRDEKLFF.

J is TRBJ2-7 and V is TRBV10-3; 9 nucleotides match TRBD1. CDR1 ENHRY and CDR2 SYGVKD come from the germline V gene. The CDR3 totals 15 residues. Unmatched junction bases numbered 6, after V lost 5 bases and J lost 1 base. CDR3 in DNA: TGTGCCATCAGTACCACAGGGGGCTCTTCCTACGAGCAGTACTTC. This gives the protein CAISTTGGSSYEQYF.

The DNA for the CDR3 is TGTGCCAGCAGCTTAGACAGGGGGCGCGACACTGAAGCTTTCTTT. The encoded protein is CASSLDRGRDTEAFF. The chain combines TRBV7-2 with TRBJ1-1; 9 bases align to TRBD1. Germline V gene data show CDR1 as SGHTA and CDR2 as FQGNSA. V shed 1 base, J shed 3 bases, and the junction held 3 bases outside the gene matches. The CDR3 length is 15 residues. Variable domain in full (rest from reference TRBV7-2 and TRBJ1-1): GAGVSQSPSNKVTEKGKDVELRCDPISGHTALYWYRQSLGQGLEFLIYFQGNSAPDKSGLPSDRFSAERTGGSVSTLTIQRTQQEDSAVYLCASSLDRGRDTEAFFGQGTRLTVV.

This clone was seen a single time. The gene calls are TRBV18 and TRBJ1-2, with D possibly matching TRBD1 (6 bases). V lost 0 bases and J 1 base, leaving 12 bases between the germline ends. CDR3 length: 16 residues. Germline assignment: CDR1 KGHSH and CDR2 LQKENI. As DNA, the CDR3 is TGTGCCAGCTCACCACCCAGGGGCCCTAATAACTATGGCTACACCTTC. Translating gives CASSPPRGPNNYGYTF.

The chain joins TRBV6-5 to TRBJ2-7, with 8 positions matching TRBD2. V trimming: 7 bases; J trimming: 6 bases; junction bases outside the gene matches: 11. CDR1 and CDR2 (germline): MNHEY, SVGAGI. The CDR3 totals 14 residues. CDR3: CASIQREWVSEQYF. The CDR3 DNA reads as TGTGCCAGCATTCAGCGGGAGTGGGTCTCCGAGCAGTACTTC.

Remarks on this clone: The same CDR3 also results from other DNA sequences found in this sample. CDR3: CASSSRQGAGGYTF. The CDR3 DNA reads as TGTGCCAGCTCATCAAGACAGGGGGCAGGGGGCTACACCTTC. The chain employs TRBV6-5 and TRBJ1-2; 10 bases fit TRBD1. V shed 8 bases, J shed 8 bases, and the junction held 11 bases outside the gene matches. The CDR3 is 14 amino acids. Germline V CDR1 and CDR2: MNHEY, SVGAGI.

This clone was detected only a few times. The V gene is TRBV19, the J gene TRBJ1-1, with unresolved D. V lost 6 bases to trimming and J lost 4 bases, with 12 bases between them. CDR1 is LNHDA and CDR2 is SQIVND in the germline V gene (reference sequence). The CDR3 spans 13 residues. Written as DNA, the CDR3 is TGTGCCAGTAGCGAGGTACGGGGCACTGAAGCTTTCTTT. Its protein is CASSEVRGTEAFF. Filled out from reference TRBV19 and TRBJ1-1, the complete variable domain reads DGGITQSPKYLFRKEGQNVTLSCEQNLNHDAMYWYRQDPGQGLRLIYYSQIVNDFQKGDIAEGYSVSREKKESFPLTVTSAQKNPTAFYLCASSEVRGTEAFFGQGTRLTVV.

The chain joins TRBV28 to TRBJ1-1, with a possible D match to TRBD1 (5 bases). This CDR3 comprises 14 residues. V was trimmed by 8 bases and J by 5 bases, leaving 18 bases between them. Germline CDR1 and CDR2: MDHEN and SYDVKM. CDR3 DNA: TGTGCCAGCCGGGTCGGGGGGTCAGGAACTGAAGCTTTCTTT. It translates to CASRVGGSGTEAFF.

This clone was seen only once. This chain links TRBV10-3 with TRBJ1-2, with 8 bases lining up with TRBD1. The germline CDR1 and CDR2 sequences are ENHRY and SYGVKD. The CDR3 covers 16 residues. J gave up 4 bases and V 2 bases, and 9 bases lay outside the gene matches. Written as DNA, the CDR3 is TGTGCCATCAGTGAGGGGGACAGGTTTCAAACCTATGGCTACACCTTC. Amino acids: CAISEGDRFQTYGYTF.

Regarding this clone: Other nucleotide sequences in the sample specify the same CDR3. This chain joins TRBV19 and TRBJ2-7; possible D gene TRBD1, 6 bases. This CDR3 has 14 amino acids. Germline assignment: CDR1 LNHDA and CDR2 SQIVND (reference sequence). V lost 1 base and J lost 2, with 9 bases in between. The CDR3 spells CASSIGGHPYEQYF. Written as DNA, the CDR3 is TGTGCCAGTAGTATAGGGGGACACCCCTACGAGCAGTACTTC.

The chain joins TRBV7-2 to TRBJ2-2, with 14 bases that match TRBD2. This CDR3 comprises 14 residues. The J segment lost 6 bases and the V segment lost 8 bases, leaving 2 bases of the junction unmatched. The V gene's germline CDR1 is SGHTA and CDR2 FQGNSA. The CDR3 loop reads CASVGLAGAGELFF. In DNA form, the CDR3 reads TGTGCCAGCGTGGGACTAGCGGGAGCCGGGGAGCTGTTTTTT.

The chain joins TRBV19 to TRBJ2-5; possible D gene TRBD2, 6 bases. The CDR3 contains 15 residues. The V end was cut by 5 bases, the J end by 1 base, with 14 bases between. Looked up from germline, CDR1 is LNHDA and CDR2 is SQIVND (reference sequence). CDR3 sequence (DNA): TGTGCCAGTAGTGAAAATAGCGGTCTCCAAGAGACCCAGTACTTC. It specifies CASSENSGLQETQYF.

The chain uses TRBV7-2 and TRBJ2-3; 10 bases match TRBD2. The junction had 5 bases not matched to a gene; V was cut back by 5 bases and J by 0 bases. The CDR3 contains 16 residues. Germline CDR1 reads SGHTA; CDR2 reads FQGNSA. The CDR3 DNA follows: TGTGCCAGCAGCCTCACTAGCGGGACTAGCACAGATACGCAGTATTTT. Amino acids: CASSLTSGTSTDTQYF.

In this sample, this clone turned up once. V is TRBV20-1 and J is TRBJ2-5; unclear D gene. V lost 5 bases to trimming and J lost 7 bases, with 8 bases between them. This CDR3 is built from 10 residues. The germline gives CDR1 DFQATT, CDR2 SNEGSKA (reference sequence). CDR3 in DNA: TGCAGTGCTTATGACCGGACCCAGTACTTC. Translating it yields CSAYDRTQYF.